The T cell receptor beta chain under discussion was sequenced for a study of T-cell memory formation after mild COVID-19 (dated by TCRdb to the early 2020s). In the study overall: TCR sequence clusters from the two donors were largely donor specific. The cohort comprised two young, previously healthy adult volunteers, one female and one male. In a couple of donors, T-cell clones that expanded and contracted after mild COVID-19 were tracked by sequencing TCRalpha and TCRbeta repertoires over time. What the authors observed across the whole study: Contracting CD4+ clones were found mainly in CM and EM memory subsets, while CD8+ clones were enriched in EMRA. Whether the second-wave clones peaking on day 37 were SARS-CoV-2 specific was not confirmed. Only a couple of mild cases were covered by the study, and larger cohorts that include severe cases with pre-infection samples were considered necessary. Some responding clones were detected in pre-infection memory, suggesting pre-existing cross-reactive memory T cells joined the SARS-CoV-2 response. Balanced CD4/CD8 phenotypes were observed for clones contracting from day 15 to 85, whereas a bias towards CD4+ was observed for a second wave of clones expanding from day 15 to 37.

This clonotype was detected a few times. There is no known antigen for this receptor. The sample holds no much larger clone one base away, and base qualities are not on file. The cysteine opens and the phenylalanine closes a CDR3 of 14 amino acids. Kept here is only the CDR3 DNA, which spans 42 bases and is read in frame from base 1. Germline trimming: 4 bases from V, 2 bases from J; junction bases outside gene matches: 2. CDR1 and CDR2 are drawn from the germline V gene: MGHDK, SYGVNS. Ficoll-Paque density gradient centrifugation was the method used to isolate PBMCs. Sequenced on an Illumina NovaSeq 6000. TCRalpha and TCRbeta cDNA libraries were constructed by 5'RACE with constant-segment primers, with sample barcodes and unique molecular identifiers being introduced. RNA was extracted from every sample with Trizol reagent. The libraries were amplified in two PCR steps, and the second step added a second sample barcode and Illumina TruSeq adapters. Sequencing of the libraries was done on an Illumina NovaSeq, producing 2 x 150 bp paired-end reads. The authors' pipeline ran thus. Reads were demultiplexed and collapsed into UMI-guided consensus sequences with migec v1.2.7. Using mixcr v2.1.11, UMI consensuses were aligned to TRA and TRB V and J templates and then assembled into clonotypes. A clonotype was counted as expanded or contracted only when both edgeR and NoisET called the clonotype significant, with the noise models trained on biological replicates. For edgeR calls, a false discovery rate-adjusted p below 0.01 and a log2 fold-change threshold of 1 were applied. As an exploratory analysis of dynamics, PCA with hierarchical clustering was applied to max-normalized trajectories of the 1000 most abundant clonotypes. The CD4 or CD8 phenotype of responding clones was assigned using the separately sequenced CD4+ and CD8+ repertoires. TCRdb reworked the public reads: Q25 trimming with fastp, MiXCR clone assembly, productive beta chains retained. Each entry merges the rows of one CDR3 protein and shows their most common DNA and genes. The V and J calls were not made by the authors but by TCRdb's processing. A total of 350,000 to 550,000 distinct CDR3 sequences appear in this sample, more than 15% of them only once. The biggest ten clones account for 20% to 25% of the sample.

Sequenced sample: PBMCs or a T cell subset sorted from them (not recorded which). The V gene is TRBV25-1 and the J gene is TRBJ1-2; 9 junctional bases match TRBD1. The sequence was obtained from a young man who had mild COVID-19 (a few samples of this study predate the infection). The sample titles of this study are shuffled in the database, so cell type and time point are left out; the donor was told from shared clones. The CDR3 region has the sequence CASSVTGGNYGYTF. In nucleotides, the sequence is TGTGCCAGCAGTGTTACAGGGGGCAACTATGGCTACACCTTC.